The 10 T cell receptor beta chains below come from one sample, sequenced in a study of T cell responses to AZD1222 COVID-19 vaccine. TCRdb's copy holds only in-frame clones and misses some; the assay was immunoSEQ multiplex PCR. Of about 120,000 clones listed, around 85% are singletons. The sample was peripheral blood, taken on day 0 of AZD1222 vaccination. All receptors derive from an adult in good health.

This chain joins TRBV9 and TRBJ2-1; 11 nucleotides line up with TRBD2. V lost 0 bases and J lost 3; bases outside the gene matches: 8. This CDR3 contains 18 residues. CDR1 SGDLS and CDR2 YYNGEE come from the germline V gene. CDR3 amino acids: CASSVVGTSGALYNEQFF. CDR3 sequence (DNA): TGTGCCAGCAGCGTAGTAGGGACTAGCGGAGCCCTCTACAATGAGCAGTTCTTC.

CDR3 nucleotide sequence: TGTGCCAGCAGCTTCCGCGAGGGCGGGGAGCTGTTTTTT. This sequence encodes CASSFREGGELFF. This rearrangement joins TRBV7-3 to TRBJ2-2, with D maybe TRBD2 (5 bases). This CDR3 contains 13 residues. V lost 3 bases and J lost 7, with 9 bases in between. Looked up from germline, CDR1 is SGHTA and CDR2 is FQGTGA.

The J gene is TRBJ1-1, the V gene TRBV5-1, with D perhaps TRBD1 (6 bases). CDR3 length: 12 residues. Germline V gene sequence: CDR1 SGHRS, CDR2 YFSETQ. Trimming removed 0 bases from V and 11 bases from J, with 11 bases in between. CDR3 DNA: TGCGCCAGCAGCTTGGAAGGGGGTGGGGCTTTCTTT. Its protein product is CASSLEGGGAFF.

By sample share, this clone is medium-sized. The rearrangement uses TRBV3-1 (or the pseudogene TRBV3-2) and TRBJ1-1; a possible D gene is TRBD1 (5 bases). There are 16 residues in the CDR3. Germline assignment: CDR1 LGHDT and CDR2 YNNKEL (reference sequence). Trimming removed 3 bases from V and 0 bases from J, with 14 bases in between. CDR3 in DNA: TGTGCCAGCAGCCACCATTCCTGGGGGATGAACACTGAAGCTTTCTTT. Translating it yields CASSHHSWGMNTEAFF.

As to this clone: It is likely a read error, because the conserved phenylalanine at the end of the CDR3 is missing. No DNA is shown, since the ends of the CDR3 on it are uncertain; the CDR3 is the one TCRdb lists. The V gene is TRBV29-1, the J gene TRBJ2-6; the DNA was not used to check the table's D call, TRBD2. Germline V gene data show CDR1 as SQVTM and CDR2 as ANQGSEA. The CDR3 numbers 9 amino acids, ends counted. This chain's CDR3 is CSVEEERAV.

V and J are TRBV12-3 or TRBV12-4 and TRBJ2-7; D not resolved. Deletions cut 5 bases from V and 0 bases from J, with 8 bases between. The CDR3 sequence is 13 residues long. The CDR3 spells CASSQPSSYEQYF. CDR3 coding DNA: TGTGCCAGCAGTCAGCCTAGCTCCTACGAGCAGTACTTC.

The chain employs TRBV5-1 and TRBJ1-5; 8 nucleotides match TRBD1. The trim removed 3 bases at V and 2 bases at J, leaving 4 bases unmatched. Germline V gene data show CDR1 as SGHRS and CDR2 as YFSETQ. This CDR3 has 15 residues. CDR3 sequence (DNA): TGCGCCAGCAGCTCCGGACAGGGAGGCAATCAGCCCCAGCATTTT. Amino acids: CASSSGQGGNQPQHF.

V gene TRBV7-6 combines with J gene TRBJ2-3; 10 bases align to TRBD1. This CDR3 is built from 16 residues. CDR1 and CDR2 from the germline V gene are SGHVS and FNYEAQ. With V trimmed by 1 base and J by 1 base, 2 bases remained unmatched. The CDR3 region is CASSLGGTGGTDTQYF. In nucleotides, the CDR3 is TGTGCCAGCAGCTTAGGGGGGACAGGGGGCACAGATACGCAGTATTTT. Using reference TRBV7-6 and TRBJ2-3 for the parts outside the CDR3, the full variable domain is GAGVSQSPRYKVTKRGQDVALRCDPISGHVSLYWYRQALGQGPEFLTYFNYEAQQDKSGLPNDRFSAERPEGSISTLTIQRTEQRDSAMYRCASSLGGTGGTDTQYFGPGTRLTVL.

The V gene is TRBV11-3, the J gene TRBJ2-3; a weak D match, TRBD2 (5 bases). V shed 5 bases and J shed 7 bases, with 10 bases lying between them. This CDR3 has 12 amino acids. The germline V gene encodes CDR1 SGHNT and CDR2 YENEEA. The CDR3 here is CASSPDFYTQYF. The CDR3 nucleotides are TGTGCCAGCAGCCCGGACTTTTATACGCAGTATTTT.

The chain couples TRBV6-5 to TRBJ1-6; D ambiguous. The CDR3 has 13 amino acids. Per germline, CDR1 MNHEY and CDR2 SVGAGI. V was shortened by 6 bases and J by 8 bases, with 11 bases between the two germline ends. The CDR3: CASRLAWDSPLHF. The CDR3 nucleotides are TGTGCCAGCAGGCTAGCGTGGGATTCACCCCTCCACTTT.